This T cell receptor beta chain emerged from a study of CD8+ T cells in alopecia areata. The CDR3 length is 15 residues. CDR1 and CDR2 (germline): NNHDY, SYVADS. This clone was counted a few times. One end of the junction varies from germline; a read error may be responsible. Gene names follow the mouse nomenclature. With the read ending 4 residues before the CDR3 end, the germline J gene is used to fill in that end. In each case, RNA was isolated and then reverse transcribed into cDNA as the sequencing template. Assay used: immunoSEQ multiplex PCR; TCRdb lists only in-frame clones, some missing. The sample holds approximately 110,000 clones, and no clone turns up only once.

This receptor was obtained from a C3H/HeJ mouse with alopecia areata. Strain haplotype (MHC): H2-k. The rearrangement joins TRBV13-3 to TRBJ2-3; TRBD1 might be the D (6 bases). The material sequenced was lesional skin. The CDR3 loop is CVSSDTGNSAETLYF. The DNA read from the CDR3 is TGTGTCAGCAGTGATACAGGGAATAGTGCAGAA.